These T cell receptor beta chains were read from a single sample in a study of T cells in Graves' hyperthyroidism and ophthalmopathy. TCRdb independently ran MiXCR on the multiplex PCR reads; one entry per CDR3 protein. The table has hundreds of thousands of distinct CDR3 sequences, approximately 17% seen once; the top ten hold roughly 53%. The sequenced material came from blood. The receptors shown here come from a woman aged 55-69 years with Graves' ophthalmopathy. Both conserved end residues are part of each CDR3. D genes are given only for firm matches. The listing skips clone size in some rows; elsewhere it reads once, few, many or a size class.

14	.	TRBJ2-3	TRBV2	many	CASSSDGSTDTQYF	TGTGCCAGCAGTTCGGACGGTAGCACAGATACGCAGTATTTT
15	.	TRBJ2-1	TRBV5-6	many	CAGGSLMEGAREQFF	TGTGCCGGGGGGAGCTTGATGGAGGGGGCCAGGGAGCAGTTCTTC
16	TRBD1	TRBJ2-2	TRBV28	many	CASSSPGQDNTGELFF	TGTGCCAGCAGTTCTCCGGGACAGGACAACACCGGGGAGCTGTTTTTT
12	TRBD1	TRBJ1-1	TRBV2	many	CASQDRAHEAFF	TGTGCCAGCCAAGACAGGGCCCATGAAGCTTTCTTT
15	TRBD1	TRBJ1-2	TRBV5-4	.	CASSLGTDRGAGYTF	TGTGCCAGCAGCTTGGGGACCGACAGGGGGGCTGGCTACACCTTC
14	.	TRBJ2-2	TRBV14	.	CASSQDRYAGELFF	TGTGCCAGCAGCCAAGATCGGTACGCCGGGGAGCTGTTTTTT
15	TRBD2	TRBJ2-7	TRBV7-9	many	CASSLFGGRGREQYF	TGTGCCAGCAGCTTATTCGGCGGGAGGGGTAGGGAGCAGTACTTC
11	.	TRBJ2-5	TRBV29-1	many	CSVAGLETQYF	TGCAGCGTTGCAGGGTTAGAGACCCAGTACTTC
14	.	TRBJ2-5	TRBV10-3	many	CAISESGHGETQYF	TGTGCCATCAGTGAGTCAGGCCACGGGGAGACCCAGTACTTC
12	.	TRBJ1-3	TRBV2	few	CASTDRGNTIYF	TGTGCCAGCACCGACCGTGGAAACACCATATATTTT